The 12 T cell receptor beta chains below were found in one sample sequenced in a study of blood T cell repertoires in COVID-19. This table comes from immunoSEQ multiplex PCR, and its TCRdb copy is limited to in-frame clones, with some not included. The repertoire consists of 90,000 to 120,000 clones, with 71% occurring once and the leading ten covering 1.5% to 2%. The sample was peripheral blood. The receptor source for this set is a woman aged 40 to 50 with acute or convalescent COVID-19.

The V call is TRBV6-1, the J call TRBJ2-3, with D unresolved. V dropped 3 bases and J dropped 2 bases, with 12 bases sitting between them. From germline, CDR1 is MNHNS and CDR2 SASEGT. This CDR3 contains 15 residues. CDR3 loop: CASSEVNFSTDTQYF. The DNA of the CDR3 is TGTGCCAGCAGTGAGGTCAACTTCTCCACAGATACGCAGTATTTT.

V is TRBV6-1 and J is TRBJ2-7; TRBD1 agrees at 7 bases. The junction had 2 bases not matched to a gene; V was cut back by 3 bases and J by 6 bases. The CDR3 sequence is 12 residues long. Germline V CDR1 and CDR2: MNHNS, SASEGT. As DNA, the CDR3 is TGTGCCAGCAGTGATTACAGGGGCGAGCAGTACTTC. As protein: CASSDYRGEQYF.

The CDR3 sequence is CAWSQGNSGNTIYF. The CDR3 DNA is TGTGCCTGGTCTCAGGGTAACTCTGGAAACACCATATATTTT. The chain combines TRBV30 with TRBJ1-3; possible D gene TRBD1, 5 bases. V gave up 5 bases and J gave up 0 bases, with 11 bases separating them. Germline V gene data show CDR1 as GTSNPN and CDR2 as SVGIG (reference sequence). The CDR3 spans 14 residues.

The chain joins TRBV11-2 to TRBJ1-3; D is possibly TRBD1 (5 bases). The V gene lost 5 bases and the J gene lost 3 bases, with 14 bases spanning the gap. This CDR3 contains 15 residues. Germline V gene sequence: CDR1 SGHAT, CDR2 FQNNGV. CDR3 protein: CASSLGGSGGNTIYF. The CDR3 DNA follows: TGTGCCAGCAGCCTCGGGGGGTCAGGTGGAAACACCATATATTTT.

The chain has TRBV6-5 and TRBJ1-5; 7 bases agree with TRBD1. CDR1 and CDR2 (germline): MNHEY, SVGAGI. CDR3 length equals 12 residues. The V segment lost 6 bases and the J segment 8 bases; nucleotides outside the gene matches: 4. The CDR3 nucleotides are TGTGCCAGCAGCAGGGGGACGGAGCCCCAGCATTTT. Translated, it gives CASSRGTEPQHF.

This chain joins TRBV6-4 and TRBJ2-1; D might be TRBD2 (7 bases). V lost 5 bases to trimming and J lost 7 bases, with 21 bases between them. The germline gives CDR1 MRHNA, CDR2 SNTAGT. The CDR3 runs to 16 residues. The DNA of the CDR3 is TGTGCCAGCAGTAAAGAGGAGGGGGGGCCTTGGAATGAGCAGTTCTTC. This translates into CASSKEEGGPWNEQFF.

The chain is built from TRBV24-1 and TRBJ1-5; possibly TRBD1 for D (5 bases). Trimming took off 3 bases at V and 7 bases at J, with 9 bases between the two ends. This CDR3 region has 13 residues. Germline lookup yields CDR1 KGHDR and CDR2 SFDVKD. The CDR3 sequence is CATSDRDWQPQHF. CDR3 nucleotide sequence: TGTGCCACCAGTGATAGGGACTGGCAGCCCCAGCATTTT.

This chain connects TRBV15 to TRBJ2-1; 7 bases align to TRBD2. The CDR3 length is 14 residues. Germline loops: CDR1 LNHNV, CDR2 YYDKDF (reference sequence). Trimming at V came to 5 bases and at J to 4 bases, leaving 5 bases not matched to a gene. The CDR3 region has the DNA TGTGCCACCAGCCTCCGCGGGGGATACAATGAGCAGTTCTTC. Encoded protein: CATSLRGGYNEQFF.

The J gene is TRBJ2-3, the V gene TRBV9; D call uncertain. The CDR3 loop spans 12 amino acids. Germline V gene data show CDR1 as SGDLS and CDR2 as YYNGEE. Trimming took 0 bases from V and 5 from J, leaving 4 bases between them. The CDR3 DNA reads TGTGCCAGCAGCGTAGGTCTAGATACGCAGTATTTT. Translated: CASSVGLDTQYF.

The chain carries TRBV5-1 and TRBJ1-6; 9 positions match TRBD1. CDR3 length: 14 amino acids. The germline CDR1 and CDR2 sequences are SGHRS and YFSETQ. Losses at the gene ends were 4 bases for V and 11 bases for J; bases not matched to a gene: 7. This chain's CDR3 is CASSPGQGSPPLHF. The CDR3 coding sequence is TGCGCCAGCAGCCCGGGACAGGGTAGCCCACCCCTCCACTTT.

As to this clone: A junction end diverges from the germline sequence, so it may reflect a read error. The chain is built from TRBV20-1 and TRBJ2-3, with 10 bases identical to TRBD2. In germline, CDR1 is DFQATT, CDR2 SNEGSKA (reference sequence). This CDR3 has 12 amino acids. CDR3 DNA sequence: TGCAGTGCTAGTGGGCTAGCGGGAGCACCCAGTTTT. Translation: CSASGLAGAPSF.

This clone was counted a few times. The CDR3 spells CASGTGASPLHF. The CDR3, as DNA: TGTGCCAGCGGGACAGGGGCTTCACCCCTCCACTTT. This sequence joins TRBV6-5 and TRBJ1-6; 10 bases match TRBD1. Per the germline V gene, CDR1 is MNHEY and CDR2 is SVGAGI. The CDR3 loop spans 12 amino acids. The trim removed 8 bases at V and 9 bases at J, leaving 1 base unmatched.